This TCR beta chain is drawn from a study of memory CD8 T cells in hepatitis C reinfection. Study-wide background: After reinfection, two primary-infection resolvers became chronically infected. Reinfection meant HCV RNA positivity after two negatives ≥60 days apart. Between 12 and 24 weeks after reinfection detection, late samples were drawn.

The time point was: late/post reinfection, 12 to 24 weeks after detection. Sorted cells were sequenced directly ex vivo without any in vitro expansion. The Montreal HEPCO cohort supplied donors who inject drugs. The CDR3 is 15 amino acids. Germline V gene lookup returns CDR1 MNHEY and CDR2 SMNVEV (reference sequence). Trimming stripped 3 bases from V and 4 bases from J, with 14 bases between. Generated by immunoSEQ multiplex PCR, the TCRdb table keeps only in-frame clones and is missing some. The data hold about 50,000 clones, with roughly nine tenths observed a single time. The sample comprised naive CD8+ T cells sorted from blood. This TCR was sampled from a man aged 18 to 35 with hepatitis C virus infection. The chain recombines TRBV27 with TRBJ2-3; maybe TRBD1 (5 bases). The CDR3: CASSFWRTKADTQYF. Written as DNA, the CDR3 is TGTGCCAGCAGTTTCTGGCGGACAAAGGCAGATACGCAGTATTTT.